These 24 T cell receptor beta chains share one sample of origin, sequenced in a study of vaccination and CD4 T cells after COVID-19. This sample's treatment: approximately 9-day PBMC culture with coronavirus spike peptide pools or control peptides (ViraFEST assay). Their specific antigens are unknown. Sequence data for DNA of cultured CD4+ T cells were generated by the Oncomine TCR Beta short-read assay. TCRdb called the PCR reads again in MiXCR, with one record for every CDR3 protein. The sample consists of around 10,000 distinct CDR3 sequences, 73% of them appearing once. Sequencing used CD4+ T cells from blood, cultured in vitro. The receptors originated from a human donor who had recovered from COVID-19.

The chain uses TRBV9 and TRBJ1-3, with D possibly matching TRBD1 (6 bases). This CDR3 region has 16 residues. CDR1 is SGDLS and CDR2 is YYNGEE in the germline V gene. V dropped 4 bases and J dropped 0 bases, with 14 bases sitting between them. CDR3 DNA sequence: TGTGCCAGCAGCCCTCGGGACATGTTCTCTGGAAACACCATATATTTT. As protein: CASSPRDMFSGNTIYF.

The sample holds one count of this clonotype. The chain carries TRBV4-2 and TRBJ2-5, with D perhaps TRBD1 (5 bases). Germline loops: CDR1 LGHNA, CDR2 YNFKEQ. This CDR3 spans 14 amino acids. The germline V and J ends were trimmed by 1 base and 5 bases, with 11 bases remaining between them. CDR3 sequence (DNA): TGTGCCAGCAGCCAAGCAGGGTTATGGGAGACCCAGTACTTC. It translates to CASSQAGLWETQYF.

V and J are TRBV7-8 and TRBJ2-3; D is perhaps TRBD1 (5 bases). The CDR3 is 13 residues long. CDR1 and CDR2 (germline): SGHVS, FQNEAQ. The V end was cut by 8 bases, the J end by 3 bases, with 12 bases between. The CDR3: CASEPRATDTQYF. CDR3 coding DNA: TGTGCCAGCGAGCCCAGGGCAACAGATACGCAGTATTTT. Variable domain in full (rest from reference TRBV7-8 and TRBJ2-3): GAGVSQSPRYKVAKRGQDVALRCDPISGHVSLFWYQQALGQGPEFLTYFQNEAQLDKSGLPSDRFFAERPEGSVSTLKIQRTQQEDSAVYLCASEPRATDTQYFGPGTRLTVL.

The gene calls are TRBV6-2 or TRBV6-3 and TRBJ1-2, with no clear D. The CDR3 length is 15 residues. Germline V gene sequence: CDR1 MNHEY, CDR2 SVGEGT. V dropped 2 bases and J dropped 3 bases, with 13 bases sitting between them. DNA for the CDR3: TGTGCCAGCAGTTACACTGGCAGGTTAGACTATGGCTACACCTTC. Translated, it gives CASSYTGRLDYGYTF.

CDR3 protein: CASSLGSPGEDTQYF. CDR3 bases: TGTGCCAGCAGCTTAGGTTCCCCAGGGGAAGATACGCAGTATTTT. The genes are TRBV7-2 and TRBJ2-3, with D tentatively TRBD1 (6 bases). This CDR3 contains 15 residues. Per the germline V gene, CDR1 is SGHTA and CDR2 is FQGNSA. V lost 1 base and J lost 5, with 13 bases in between.

This CDR3 reads CATSRGYAAGTPEGGNYGYTF. As DNA, the CDR3 is TGTGCCACCAGCAGAGGCTATGCGGCCGGGACACCCGAAGGCGGTAACTATGGCTACACCTTC. The chain recombines TRBV15 with TRBJ1-2, with D possibly TRBD1 on 6 matching bases. This CDR3 has 21 amino acids. Germline values: CDR1 LNHNV, CDR2 YYDKDF (reference sequence). The germline V and J ends were trimmed by 1 base and 1 base, with 28 bases remaining between them.

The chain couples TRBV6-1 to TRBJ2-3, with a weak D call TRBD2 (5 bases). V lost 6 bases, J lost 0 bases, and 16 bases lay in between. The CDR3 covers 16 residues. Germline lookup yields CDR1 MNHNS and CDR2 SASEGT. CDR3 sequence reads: CASRIISRLSTDTQYF. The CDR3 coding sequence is TGTGCCAGCAGGATAATATCACGACTAAGCACAGATACGCAGTATTTT.

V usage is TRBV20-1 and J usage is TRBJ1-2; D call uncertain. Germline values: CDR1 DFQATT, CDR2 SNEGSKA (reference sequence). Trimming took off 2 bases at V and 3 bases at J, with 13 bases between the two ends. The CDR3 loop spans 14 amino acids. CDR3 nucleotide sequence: TGCAGTGCTAGACCACCACAAGGCCACTATGGCTACACCTTC. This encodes CSARPPQGHYGYTF.

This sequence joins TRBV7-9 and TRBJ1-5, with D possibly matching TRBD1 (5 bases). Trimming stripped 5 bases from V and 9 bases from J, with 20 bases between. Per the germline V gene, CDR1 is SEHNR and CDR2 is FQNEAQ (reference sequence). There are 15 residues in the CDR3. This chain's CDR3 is CASSDPMGLRGPQHF. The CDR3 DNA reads TGTGCCAGCAGCGACCCGATGGGGCTCCGGGGGCCCCAGCATTTT.

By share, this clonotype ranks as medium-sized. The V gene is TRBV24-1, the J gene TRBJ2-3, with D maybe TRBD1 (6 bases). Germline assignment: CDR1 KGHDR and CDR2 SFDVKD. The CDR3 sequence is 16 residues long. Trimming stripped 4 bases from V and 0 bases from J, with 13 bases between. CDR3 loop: CATSDLGQSSTDTQYF. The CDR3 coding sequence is TGTGCCACCAGTGACCTCGGACAGTCTAGCACAGATACGCAGTATTTT.

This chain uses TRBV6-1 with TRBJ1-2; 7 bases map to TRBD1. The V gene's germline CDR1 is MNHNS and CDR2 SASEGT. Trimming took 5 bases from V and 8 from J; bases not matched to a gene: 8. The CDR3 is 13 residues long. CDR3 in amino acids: CASSLDRARGYTF. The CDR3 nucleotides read TGTGCCAGCAGTCTCGACAGGGCCCGGGGCTACACCTTC.

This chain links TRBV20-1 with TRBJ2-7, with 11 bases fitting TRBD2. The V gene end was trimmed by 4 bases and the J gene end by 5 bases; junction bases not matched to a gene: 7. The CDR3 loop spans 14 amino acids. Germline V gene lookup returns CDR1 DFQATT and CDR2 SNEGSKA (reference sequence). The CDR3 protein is CSAKTSGIFNEQYF. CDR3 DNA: TGCAGTGCTAAGACTAGCGGGATCTTCAACGAGCAGTACTTC.

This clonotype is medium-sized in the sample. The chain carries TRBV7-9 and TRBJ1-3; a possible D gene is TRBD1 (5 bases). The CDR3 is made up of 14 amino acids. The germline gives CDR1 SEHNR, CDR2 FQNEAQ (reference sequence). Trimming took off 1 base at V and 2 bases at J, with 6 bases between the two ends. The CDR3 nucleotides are TGTGCCAGCAGCTTAGGGGGGGCTGGAAACACCATATATTTT. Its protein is CASSLGGAGNTIYF. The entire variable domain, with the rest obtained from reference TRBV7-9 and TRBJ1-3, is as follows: DTGVSQNPRHKITKRGQNVTFRCDPISEHNRLYWYRQTLGQGPEFLTYFQNEAQLEKSRLLSDRFSAERPKGSFSTLEIQRTEQGDSAMYLCASSLGGAGNTIYFGEGSWLTVV.

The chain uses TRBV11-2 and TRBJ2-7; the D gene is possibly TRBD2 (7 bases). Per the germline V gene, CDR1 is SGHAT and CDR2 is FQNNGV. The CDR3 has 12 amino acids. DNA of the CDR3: TGTGCTGGGGGGGACATGGCCTACGAGCAGTACTTC. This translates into CAGGDMAYEQYF. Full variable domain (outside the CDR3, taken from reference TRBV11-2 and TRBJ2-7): EAGVAQSPRYKIIEKRQSVAFWCNPISGHATLYWYQQILGQGPKLLIQFQNNGVVDDSQLPKDRFSAERLKGVDSTLKIQPAKLEDSAVYLCAGGDMAYEQYFGPGTRLTVT.

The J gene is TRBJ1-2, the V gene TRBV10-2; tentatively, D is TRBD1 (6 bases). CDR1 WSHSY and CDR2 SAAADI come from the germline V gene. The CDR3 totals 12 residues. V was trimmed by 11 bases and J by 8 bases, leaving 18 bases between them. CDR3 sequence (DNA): TGCGCCTCTTACAGGGACCGTGGGGGCTACACCTTC. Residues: CASYRDRGGYTF.

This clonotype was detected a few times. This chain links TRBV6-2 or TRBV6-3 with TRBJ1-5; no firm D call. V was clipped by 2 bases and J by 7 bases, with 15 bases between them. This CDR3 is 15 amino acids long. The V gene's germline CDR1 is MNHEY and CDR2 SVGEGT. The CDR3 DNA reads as TGTGCCAGCAGTTACGAAGTCAGGCCCTACCAGCCCCAGCATTTT. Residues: CASSYEVRPYQPQHF.

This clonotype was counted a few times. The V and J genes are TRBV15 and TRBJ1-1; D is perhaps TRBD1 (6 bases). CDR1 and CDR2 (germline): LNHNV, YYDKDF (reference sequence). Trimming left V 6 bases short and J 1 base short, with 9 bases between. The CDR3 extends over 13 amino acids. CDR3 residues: CATRGTRNTEAFF. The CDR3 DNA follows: TGTGCCACCAGGGGGACAAGGAACACTGAAGCTTTCTTT.

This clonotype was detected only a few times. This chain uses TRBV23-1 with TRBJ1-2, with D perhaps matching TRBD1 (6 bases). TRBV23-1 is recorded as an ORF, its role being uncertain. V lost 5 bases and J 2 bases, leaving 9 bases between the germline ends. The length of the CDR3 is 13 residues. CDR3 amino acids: CASSTGQNYGYTF. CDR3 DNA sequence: TGCGCCAGCAGTACCGGACAGAACTATGGCTACACCTTC.

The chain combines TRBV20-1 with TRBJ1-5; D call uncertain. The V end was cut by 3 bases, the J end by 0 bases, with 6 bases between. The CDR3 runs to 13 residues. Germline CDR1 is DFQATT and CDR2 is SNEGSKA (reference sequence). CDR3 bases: TGCAGTGCTAGTTTCCATAGCAATCAGCCCCAGCATTTT. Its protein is CSASFHSNQPQHF.

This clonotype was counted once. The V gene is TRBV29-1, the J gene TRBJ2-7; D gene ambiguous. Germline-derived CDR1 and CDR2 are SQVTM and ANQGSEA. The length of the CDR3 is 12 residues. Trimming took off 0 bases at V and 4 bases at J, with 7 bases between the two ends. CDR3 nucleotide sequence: TGCAGCGTTGAAGAAGCTCGGTACGAGCAGTACTTC. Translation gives CSVEEARYEQYF.

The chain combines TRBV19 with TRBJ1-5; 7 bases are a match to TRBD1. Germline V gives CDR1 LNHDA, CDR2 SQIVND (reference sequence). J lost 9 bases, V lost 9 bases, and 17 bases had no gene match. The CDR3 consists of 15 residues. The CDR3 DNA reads TGTGCCAGCTCCTCCAGGGGGAGCCCGGCTTCGCCCCAGCATTTT. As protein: CASSSRGSPASPQHF.

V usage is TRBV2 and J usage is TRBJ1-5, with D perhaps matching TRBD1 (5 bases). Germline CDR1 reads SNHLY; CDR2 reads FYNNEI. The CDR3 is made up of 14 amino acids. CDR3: CASSIQGGNQPQHF. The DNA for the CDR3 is TGTGCATCCAGCATTCAGGGCGGCAATCAGCCCCAGCATTTT.

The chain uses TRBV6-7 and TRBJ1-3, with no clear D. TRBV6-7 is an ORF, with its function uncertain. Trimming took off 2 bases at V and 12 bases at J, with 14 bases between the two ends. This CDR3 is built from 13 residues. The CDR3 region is CASSYPRDRNIYF. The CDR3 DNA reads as TGTGCCAGCAGTTACCCACGAGACCGAAACATATATTTT.

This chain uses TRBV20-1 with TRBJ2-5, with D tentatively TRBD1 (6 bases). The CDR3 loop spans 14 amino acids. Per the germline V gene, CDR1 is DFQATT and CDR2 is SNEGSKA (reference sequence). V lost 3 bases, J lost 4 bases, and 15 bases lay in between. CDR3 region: CSASMWTVRETQYF. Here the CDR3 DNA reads TGCAGTGCTAGTATGTGGACAGTTCGAGAGACCCAGTACTTC.